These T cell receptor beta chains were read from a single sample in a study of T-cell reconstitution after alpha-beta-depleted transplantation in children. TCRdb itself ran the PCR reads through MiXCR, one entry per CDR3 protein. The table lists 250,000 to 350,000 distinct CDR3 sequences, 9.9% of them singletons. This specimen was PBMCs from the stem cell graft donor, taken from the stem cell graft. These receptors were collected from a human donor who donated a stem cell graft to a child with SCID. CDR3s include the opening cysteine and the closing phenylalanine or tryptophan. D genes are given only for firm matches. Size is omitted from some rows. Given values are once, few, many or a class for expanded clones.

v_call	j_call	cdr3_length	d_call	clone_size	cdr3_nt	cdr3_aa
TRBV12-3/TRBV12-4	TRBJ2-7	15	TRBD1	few	TGTGCCAGCAGTTTATTGGTGGGACAGGGTTACGAGCAGTACTTC	CASSLLVGQGYEQYF
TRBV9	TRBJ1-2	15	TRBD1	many	TGTGCCAGCAGCCCACAGGGGGTAAAGGGCTATGGCTACACCTTC	CASSPQGVKGYGYTF
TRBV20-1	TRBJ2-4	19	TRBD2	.	TGCAGTGCTAAAGCTCCGGGACTAGCGTGGGGCCTGGCCAAAAACATTCAGTACTTC	CSAKAPGLAWGLAKNIQYF
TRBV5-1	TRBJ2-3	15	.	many	TGCGCCAGCAGACCGCGGACCGACAAAGCAGATACGCAGTATTTT	CASRPRTDKADTQYF
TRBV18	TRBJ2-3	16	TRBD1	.	TGTGCCAGCTCACCACCGACGGGACAGGGCACAGATACGCAGTATTTT	CASSPPTGQGTDTQYF
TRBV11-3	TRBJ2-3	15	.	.	TGTGCCAGCAGCTCCGCAGGAGGGCACACAGATACGCAGTATTTT	CASSSAGGHTDTQYF
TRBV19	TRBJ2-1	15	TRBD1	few	TGTGCCAGTAGTGCGACAGGGCGGCCCTACAATGAGCAGTTCTTC	CASSATGRPYNEQFF
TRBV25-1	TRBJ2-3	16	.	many	TGTGCCAGCAGTGAGGAAATTGGAAAGGGGCGGGATACGCAGTATTTT	CASSEEIGKGRDTQYF
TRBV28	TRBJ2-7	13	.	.	TGTGCCAGCAGCCCAGGGATAGGGAGCGAGCAGTACTTC	CASSPGIGSEQYF
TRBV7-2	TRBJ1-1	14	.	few	TGTGCCAGCAGCCAGGACGGCTCGGGACCTGAAGCTTTCTTT	CASSQDGSGPEAFF
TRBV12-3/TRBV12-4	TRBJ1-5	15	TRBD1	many	TGTGCCAGCTGCTCCGGACAGGGTGGGAATCAGCCCCAGCATTTT	CASCSGQGGNQPQHF
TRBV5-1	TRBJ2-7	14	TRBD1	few	TGCGCCAGCAGCGACGGACAGGGGGCCTACGAGCAGTACTTC	CASSDGQGAYEQYF
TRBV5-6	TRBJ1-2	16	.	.	TGTGCCAGCAGGATGGGAAGCGGGTCTCGCAACTATGGCTACACCTTC	CASRMGSGSRNYGYTF
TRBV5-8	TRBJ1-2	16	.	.	TGTGCCAGCAGCTTGGGTGGTTCAGCCCCCAACTATGGCTACACCTTC	CASSLGGSAPNYGYTF
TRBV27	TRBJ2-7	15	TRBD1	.	TGTGCCAGCAGTTCTACAGGGGGCGCCTCCTACGAGCAGTACTTC	CASSSTGGASYEQYF
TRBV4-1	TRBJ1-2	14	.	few	TGCGCCAGCAGCCAAGTTGGGACCAACTATGGCTACACCTTC	CASSQVGTNYGYTF
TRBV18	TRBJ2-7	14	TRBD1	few	TGTGCCAGCTCACCTACCACAGGGGAGAACGAGCAGTACTTC	CASSPTTGENEQYF
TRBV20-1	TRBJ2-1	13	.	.	TGCAGTGCGGGACCGGACGCTTACAATGAGCAGTTCTTC	CSAGPDAYNEQFF
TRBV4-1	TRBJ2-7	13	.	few	TGCGCCAGCAGCCGTACTCCTCACTACGAGCAGTACTTC	CASSRTPHYEQYF
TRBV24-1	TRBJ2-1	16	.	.	TGTGCCACCAGTGATAAAAGGGACGGACAGAGGAATGAGCAGTTCTTC	CATSDKRDGQRNEQFF
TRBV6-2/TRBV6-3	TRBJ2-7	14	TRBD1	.	TGTGCAACAGCGTCCCTGACAGGGACCTACGAGCAGTACTTC	CATASLTGTYEQYF
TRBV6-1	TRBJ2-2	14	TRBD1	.	TGTGCCACCACACAGGGGGCGAACACCGGGGAGCTGTTTTTT	CATTQGANTGELFF
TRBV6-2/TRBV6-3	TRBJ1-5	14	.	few	TGTGCCAGCAGCCCAGAATTTAGCAATCAGCCCCAGCATTTT	CASSPEFSNQPQHF
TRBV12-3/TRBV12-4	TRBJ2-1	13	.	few	TGTGCCAGCAGTTTAGGTTCTGGAGGTGAGCAGTTCTTC	CASSLGSGGEQFF
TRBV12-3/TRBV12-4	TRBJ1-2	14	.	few	TGTGCCAGCAACACAGAAATCCCTAACTATGGCTACACCTTC	CASNTEIPNYGYTF
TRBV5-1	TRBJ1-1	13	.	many	TGTGCCAGCAGCTTGGGGGGGAACACTGAAGCTTTCTTT	CASSLGGNTEAFF
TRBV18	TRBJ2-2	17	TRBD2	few	TGTGCCAGCTCACCTAAGACTAGCGGGGCTTCCACCGGGGAGCTGTTTTTT	CASSPKTSGASTGELFF
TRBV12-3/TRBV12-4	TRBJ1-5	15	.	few	TGTGCCAGCAGTTTAGGGGCAGAGGGGTGGCAGCCCCAGCATTTT	CASSLGAEGWQPQHF
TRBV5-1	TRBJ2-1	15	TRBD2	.	TGCGCCAGCAGCCAAACTAGCGGGCAATACAATGAGCAGTTCTTC	CASSQTSGQYNEQFF
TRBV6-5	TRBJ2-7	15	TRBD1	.	TGTGCCAGCAGTTACGGGACAGGGGTCATGGTCGAGCAGTACTTC	CASSYGTGVMVEQYF
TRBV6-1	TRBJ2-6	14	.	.	TGTGCCAGCAGTGAGGACTCTGGGGCCAACGTCCTGACTTTC	CASSEDSGANVLTF
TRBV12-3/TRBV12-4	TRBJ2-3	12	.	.	TGTGCCAGCAGGCGATTACCAGATACGCAGTATTTT	CASRRLPDTQYF